This T cell receptor (beta chain) was recovered during a study of long-term antiretroviral therapy in people with HIV. Findings and caveats of the study: HIV repertoires spanned tighter CDR3 length ranges than controls did.

Survey level was the resolution at which the v3.0 immunoSEQ assay ran. Assay: immunoSEQ multiplex PCR; the TCRdb copy retains only in-frame clones and omits some. The repertoire includes 21,000 or so clones, approximately 90% of them detected once, and roughly 4% sits in the top ten. Only United States sites treated participants with HIV. V lost 4 bases and J 2 bases, leaving 16 bases between the germline ends. The CDR3 totals 15 residues. Germline-derived CDR1 and CDR2 are SGHKS and YYEKEE (reference sequence). Note on this clone: What it binds is not known.

This sequence joins TRBV5-5 and TRBJ2-7; D perhaps matches TRBD1 (5 bases). This TCR was recovered from a man aged 55-75 years with HIV. The material sequenced was unsorted PBMCs, taken 2.3 years after starting antiretroviral therapy. The CDR3 sequence is CASSLHQSTAYEQYF. The CDR3 DNA reads TGTGCCAGCAGCCTCCATCAATCGACAGCCTACGAGCAGTACTTC.